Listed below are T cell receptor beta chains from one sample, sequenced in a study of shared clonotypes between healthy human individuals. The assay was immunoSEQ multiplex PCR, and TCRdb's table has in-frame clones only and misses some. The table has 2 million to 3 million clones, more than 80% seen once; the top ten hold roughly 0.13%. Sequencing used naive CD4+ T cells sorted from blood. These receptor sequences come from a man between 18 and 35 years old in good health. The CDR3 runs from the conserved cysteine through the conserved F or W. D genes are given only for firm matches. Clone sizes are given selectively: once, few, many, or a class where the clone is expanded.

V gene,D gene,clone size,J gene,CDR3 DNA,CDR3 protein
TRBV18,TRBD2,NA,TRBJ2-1,TGTGCCAGCTCCCCAACCCCAGGCGGGAGGTACAATGAGCAGTTCTTC,CASSPTPGGRYNEQFF
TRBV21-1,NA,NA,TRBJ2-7,TGTGCCAGCAGCAAAGCGGGCAGGGTCTACGAGCAGTACTTC,CASSKAGRVYEQYF
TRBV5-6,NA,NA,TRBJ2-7,TGTGCCAGCAGTTTCGTGAAGGCCACCCCATCCTACGAGCAGTACTTC,CASSFVKATPSYEQYF
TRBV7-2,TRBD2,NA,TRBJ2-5,TGTGCCAGCAGCCAAATAGCGGGACAAGAGACCCAGTACTTC,CASSQIAGQETQYF
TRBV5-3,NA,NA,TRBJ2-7,TGTGCCAGAAGCGGAAACAGGGACCTCTACGAGCAGTACTTC,CARSGNRDLYEQYF
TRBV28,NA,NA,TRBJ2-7,TGTGCCTCACAGGGCTGGGGTGGATACGAGCAGTACTTC,CASQGWGGYEQYF
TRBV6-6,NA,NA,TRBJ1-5,TGTGCCAGCAGTCGCGACAGCCTGAGACAGCCCCAGCATTTT,CASSRDSLRQPQHF
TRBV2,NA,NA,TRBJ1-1,TGTGCCAGCAGTGAAGGGCGGAAAAACACTGAAGCTTTCTTT,CASSEGRKNTEAFF
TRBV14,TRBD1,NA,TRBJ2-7,TGTGCCAGCAGCCAAGTTGGACAGGGGATGGGCGAGCAGTACTTC,CASSQVGQGMGEQYF
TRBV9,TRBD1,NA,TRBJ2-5,TGTGCCAGCAGCGGCGGCTTCAGGGGGGAGACCCAGTACTTC,CASSGGFRGETQYF
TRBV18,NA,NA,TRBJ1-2,TGTGCCAGCTCACCAGATCCTAACTATGGCTACACCTTC,CASSPDPNYGYTF
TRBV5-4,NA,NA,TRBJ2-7,TGTGCCAGCAGCTTGAAGAACAAATGGAACGAGCAGTACTTC,CASSLKNKWNEQYF
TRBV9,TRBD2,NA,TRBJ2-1,TGTGCCAGCGATCCTGGGCTAGCGGGAGCTAATGAGCAGTTCTTC,CASDPGLAGANEQFF
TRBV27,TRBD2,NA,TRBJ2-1,TGTGCCAGCAGTCCCGGGACTAGCGGGAGAATTGAGCAGTTCTTC,CASSPGTSGRIEQFF
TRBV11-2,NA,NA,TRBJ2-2,TGTGCCAGCAGTTATACAGGGAACACCGGGGAGCTGTTTTTT,CASSYTGNTGELFF
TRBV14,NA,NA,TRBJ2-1,TGTGCCAGCAGCCACCTTGGCTCCTACAATGAGCAGTTCTTC,CASSHLGSYNEQFF
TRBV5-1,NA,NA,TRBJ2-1,TGCGCCAGCAGCTTTGCGATTTACAATGAGCAGTTCTTC,CASSFAIYNEQFF
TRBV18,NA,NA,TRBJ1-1,TGTGCCAGCTTTCTGGGGGCAGGGGCCCAGAACACTGAAGCTTTCTTT,CASFLGAGAQNTEAFF
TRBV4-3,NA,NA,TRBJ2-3,TGCGCCAGCTCAAACGACGCATACACAGATACGCAGTATTTT,CASSNDAYTDTQYF
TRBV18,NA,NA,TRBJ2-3,TGTGCCAGCTCCCCGGTCCAGGGAATCACAGATACGCAGTATTTT,CASSPVQGITDTQYF
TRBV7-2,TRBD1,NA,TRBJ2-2,TGTGCCAGCAGCACGCGGACAGGGGGTCGGACCGGGGAGCTGTTTTTT,CASSTRTGGRTGELFF
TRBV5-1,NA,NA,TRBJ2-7,TGCGCCAGCAGCTTGCCGACTAACGAGCAGTACTTC,CASSLPTNEQYF
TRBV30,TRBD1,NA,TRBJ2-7,TGTGCCTGTGACAGGGGGCAGTCCTACGAGCAGTACTTC,CACDRGQSYEQYF
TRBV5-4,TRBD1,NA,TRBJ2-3,TGTGCCAGCAGTTTAGGGACAGGCGATACGCAGTATTTT,CASSLGTGDTQYF
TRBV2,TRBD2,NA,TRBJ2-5,TGTGCCAGCAGTCGACTAGCGGGGGGGCGCGAGACCCAGTACTTC,CASSRLAGGRETQYF
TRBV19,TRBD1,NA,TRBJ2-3,TGTGCCAGTGCCAGGGGGAGCGGCACAGATACGCAGTATTTT,CASARGSGTDTQYF
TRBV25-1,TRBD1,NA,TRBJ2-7,TGTGCCAGCAGTAAACCGGGACAGGGGGCCGAGCAGTACTTC,CASSKPGQGAEQYF
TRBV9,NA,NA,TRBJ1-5,TGTGCCAGCAGCGTAGGTCCCCCGATCAAAGTAAATCAGCCCCAGCATTTT,CASSVGPPIKVNQPQHF
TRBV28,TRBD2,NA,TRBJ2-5,TGTGCCAGCAGTTTCTTAGGGACTAGCCAAGAGACCCAGTACTTC,CASSFLGTSQETQYF
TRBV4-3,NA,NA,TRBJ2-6,TGCGCCAGCAGCCAAGAATCCGGGGTCGGGGCCAACGTCCTGACTTTC,CASSQESGVGANVLTF
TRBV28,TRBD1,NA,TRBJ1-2,TGTGCCAGCAGCCTAGCGGGACAGGGGTTTTCTAGTGGCTACACCTTC,CASSLAGQGFSSGYTF
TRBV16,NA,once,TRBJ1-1,TGTGCCAGCAGCCAATCCACAGTGCCTAACACTGAAGCTTTCTTT,CASSQSTVPNTEAFF
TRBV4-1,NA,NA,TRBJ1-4,TGCGCCAGCAGCCAAGATCTTAGCCTCTGGAATGAAAAACTGTTTTTT,CASSQDLSLWNEKLFF
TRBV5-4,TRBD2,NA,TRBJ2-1,TGTGCCAGCAGCCCGACTAGCGGGATCGTTAATGAGCAGTTCTTC,CASSPTSGIVNEQFF
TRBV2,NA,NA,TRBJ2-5,TGTGCCAGCAGTCCTTGGGGGTCCCAGTACTTC,CASSPWGSQYF
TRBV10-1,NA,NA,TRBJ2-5,TGCGCCAGCAGTGAGTCGAGAACAGTTAAGGGGGAGACCCAGTACTTC,CASSESRTVKGETQYF
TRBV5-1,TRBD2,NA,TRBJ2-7,TGCGCCAGCAGCGTGGGACTAGCGGGATACGAGCAGTACTTC,CASSVGLAGYEQYF
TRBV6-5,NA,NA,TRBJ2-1,TGTGCCAGCAGTTACAACGGTGCCAATGAGCAGTTCTTC,CASSYNGANEQFF
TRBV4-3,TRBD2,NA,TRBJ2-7,TGCGCCAGCAGCCAAGAACTTGGTAGCGGGACCTACGAGCAGTACTTC,CASSQELGSGTYEQYF
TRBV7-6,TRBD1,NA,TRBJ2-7,TGTGCCAGCAGCTTTGCCGGGACAGCTTCCGTCTACGAGCAGTACTTC,CASSFAGTASVYEQYF
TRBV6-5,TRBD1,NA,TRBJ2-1,TGTGCCAGCAGTTGGGGACAGTACAATGAGCAGTTCTTC,CASSWGQYNEQFF
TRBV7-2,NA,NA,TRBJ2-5,TGTGCCAGCAGCTTGGCCTGGGACCCCATGGAGACCCAGTACTTC,CASSLAWDPMETQYF
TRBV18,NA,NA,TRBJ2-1,TGTGCCAGCTCACCAGTAGGGGATGAGCAGTTCTTC,CASSPVGDEQFF
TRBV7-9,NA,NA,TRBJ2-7,TGTGCCAGCAGCCGGCGACCCGGGACGGGGGACTTTTACGAGCAGTACTTC,CASSRRPGTGDFYEQYF